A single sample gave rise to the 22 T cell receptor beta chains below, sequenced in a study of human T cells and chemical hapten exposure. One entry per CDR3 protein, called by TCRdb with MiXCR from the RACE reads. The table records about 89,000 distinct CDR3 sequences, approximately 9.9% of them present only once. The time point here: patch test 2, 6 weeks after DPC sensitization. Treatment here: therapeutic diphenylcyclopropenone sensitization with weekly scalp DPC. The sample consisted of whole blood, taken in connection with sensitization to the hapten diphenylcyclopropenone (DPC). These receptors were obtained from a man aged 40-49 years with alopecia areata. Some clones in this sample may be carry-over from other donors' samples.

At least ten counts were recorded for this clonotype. CDR3 region: CASSGRYNQPQHF. The CDR3 bases are TGTGCCAGCAGTGGACGGTACAATCAGCCCCAGCATTTT. J is TRBJ1-5 and V is TRBV25-1; D is unclear. CDR3 length: 13 residues. Deletions cut 4 bases from V and 3 bases from J, with 7 bases between. CDR1 and CDR2 from the germline V gene are MGHDK and SYGVNS.

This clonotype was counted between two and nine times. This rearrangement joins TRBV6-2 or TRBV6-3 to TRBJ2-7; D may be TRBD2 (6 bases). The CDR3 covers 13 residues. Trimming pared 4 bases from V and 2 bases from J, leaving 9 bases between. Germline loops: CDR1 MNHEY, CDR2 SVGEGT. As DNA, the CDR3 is TGTGCCAGCAGTTGGGCGGGACCCTACGAGCAGTACGTC. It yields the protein CASSWAGPYEQYV.

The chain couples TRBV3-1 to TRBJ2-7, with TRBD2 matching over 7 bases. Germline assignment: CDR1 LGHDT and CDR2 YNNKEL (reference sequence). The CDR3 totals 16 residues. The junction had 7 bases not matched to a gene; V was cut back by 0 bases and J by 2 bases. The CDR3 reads CASSQDLAEYAYEQYF. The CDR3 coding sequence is TGTGCCAGCAGCCAAGACCTAGCGGAATATGCCTACGAGCAGTACTTC.

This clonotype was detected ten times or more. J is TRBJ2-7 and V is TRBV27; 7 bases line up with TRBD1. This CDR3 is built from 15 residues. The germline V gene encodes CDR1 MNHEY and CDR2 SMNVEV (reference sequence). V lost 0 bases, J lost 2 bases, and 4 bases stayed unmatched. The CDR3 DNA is TGTGCCAGCAGTTTATCGGGTCAGGGGGCCTACGAGCAGTACTTC. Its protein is CASSLSGQGAYEQYF.

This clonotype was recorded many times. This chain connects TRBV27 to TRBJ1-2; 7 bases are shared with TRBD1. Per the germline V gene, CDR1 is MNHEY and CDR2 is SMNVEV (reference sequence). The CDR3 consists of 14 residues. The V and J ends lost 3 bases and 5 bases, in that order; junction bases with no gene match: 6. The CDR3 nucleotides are TGTGCCAGCAGTTTTGAGGGGGCTGGATATGGCTACACCTTC. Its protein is CASSFEGAGYGYTF.

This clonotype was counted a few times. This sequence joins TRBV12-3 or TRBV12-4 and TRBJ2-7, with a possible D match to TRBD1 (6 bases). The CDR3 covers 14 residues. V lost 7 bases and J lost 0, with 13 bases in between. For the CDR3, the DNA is TGTGCCAGCACCTTAAGGACAGTCTCCTACGAGCAGTACGTC. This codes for CASTLRTVSYEQYV.

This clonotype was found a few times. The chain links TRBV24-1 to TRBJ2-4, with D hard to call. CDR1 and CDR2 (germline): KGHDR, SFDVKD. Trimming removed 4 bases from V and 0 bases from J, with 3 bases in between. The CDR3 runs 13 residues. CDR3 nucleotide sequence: TGTGCCACCAGTGACCTAGCCAAAAACATTCAGTACTTC. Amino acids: CATSDLAKNIQYF.

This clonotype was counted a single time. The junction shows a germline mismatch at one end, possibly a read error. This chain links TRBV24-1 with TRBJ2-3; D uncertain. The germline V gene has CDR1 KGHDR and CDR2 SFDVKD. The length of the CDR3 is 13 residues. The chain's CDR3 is CATSAAPLDKQYF. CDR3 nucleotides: TGTGCCACCAGTGCAGCTCCCCTGGATAAGCAGTATTTT.

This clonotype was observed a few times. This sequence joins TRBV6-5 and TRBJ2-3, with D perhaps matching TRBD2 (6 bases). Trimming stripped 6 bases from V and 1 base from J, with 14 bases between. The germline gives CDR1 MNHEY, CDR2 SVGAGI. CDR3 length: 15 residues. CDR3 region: CASSVGGSGTDTQYF. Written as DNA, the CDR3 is TGTGCCAGCAGCGTCGGGGGTTCGGGCACAGATACGCAGTATTTT.

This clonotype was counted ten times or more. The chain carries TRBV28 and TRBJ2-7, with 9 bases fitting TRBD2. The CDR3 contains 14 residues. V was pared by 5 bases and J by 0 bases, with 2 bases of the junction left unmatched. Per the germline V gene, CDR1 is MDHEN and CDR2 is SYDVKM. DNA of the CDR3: TGTGCCAGCAGTGCGGGAGGGAGCTCCTACGAGCAGTACGTC. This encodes CASSAGGSSYEQYV.

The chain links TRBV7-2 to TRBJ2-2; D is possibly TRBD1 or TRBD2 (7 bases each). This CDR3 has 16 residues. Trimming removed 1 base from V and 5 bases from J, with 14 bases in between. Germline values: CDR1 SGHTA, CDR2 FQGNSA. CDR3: CASSLGEGQLTGELFF. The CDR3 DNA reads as TGTGCCAGCAGCTTAGGGGAGGGACAGCTTACCGGGGAGCTGTTTTTT.

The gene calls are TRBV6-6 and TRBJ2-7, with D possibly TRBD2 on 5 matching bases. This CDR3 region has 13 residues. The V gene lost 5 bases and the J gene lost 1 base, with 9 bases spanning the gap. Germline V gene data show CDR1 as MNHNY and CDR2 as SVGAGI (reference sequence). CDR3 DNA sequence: TGTGCCAGCAGTCACGGGGAATCCTACGAGCAGTACGTC. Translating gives CASSHGESYEQYV.

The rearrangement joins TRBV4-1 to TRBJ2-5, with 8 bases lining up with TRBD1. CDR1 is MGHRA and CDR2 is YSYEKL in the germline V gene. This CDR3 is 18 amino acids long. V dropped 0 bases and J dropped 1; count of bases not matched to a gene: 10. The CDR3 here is CASSQDQTGAKLQETQYF. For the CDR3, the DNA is TGCGCCAGCAGCCAAGATCAGACAGGGGCCAAGCTCCAAGAGACCCAGTACTTC.

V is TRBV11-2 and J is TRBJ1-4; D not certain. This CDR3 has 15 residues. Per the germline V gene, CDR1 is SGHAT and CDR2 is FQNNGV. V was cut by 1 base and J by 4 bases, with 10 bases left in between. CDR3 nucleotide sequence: TGTGCCAGCAGCTTAGTTGCAGGCAATAATGAAAAACTGTTTTTT. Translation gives CASSLVAGNNEKLFF.

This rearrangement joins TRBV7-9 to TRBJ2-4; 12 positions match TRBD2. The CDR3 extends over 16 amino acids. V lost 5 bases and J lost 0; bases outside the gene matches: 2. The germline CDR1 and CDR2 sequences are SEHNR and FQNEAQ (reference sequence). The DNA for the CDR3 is TGTGCCAGCAGCATACTAGCGGGAGGAGCCAAAAACATTCAGTACTTC. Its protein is CASSILAGGAKNIQYF.

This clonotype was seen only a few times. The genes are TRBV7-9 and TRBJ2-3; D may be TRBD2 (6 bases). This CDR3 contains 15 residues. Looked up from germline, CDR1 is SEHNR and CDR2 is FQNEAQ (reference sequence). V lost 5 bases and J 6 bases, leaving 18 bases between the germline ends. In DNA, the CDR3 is TGTGCCAGCAGCCCGGGACTGGCGGTAGGGGATACGCAGTATTTT. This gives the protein CASSPGLAVGDTQYF.

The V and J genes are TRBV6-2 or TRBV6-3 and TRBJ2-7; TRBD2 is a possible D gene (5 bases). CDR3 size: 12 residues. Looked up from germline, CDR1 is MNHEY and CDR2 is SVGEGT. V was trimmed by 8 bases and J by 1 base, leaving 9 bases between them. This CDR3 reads CASGSGSYEQYV. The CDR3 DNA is TGTGCCAGCGGATCGGGGTCCTACGAGCAGTACGTC.

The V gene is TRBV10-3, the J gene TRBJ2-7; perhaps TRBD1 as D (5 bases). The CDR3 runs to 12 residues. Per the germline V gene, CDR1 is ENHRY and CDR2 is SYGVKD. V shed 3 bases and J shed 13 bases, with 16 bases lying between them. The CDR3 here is CAISEREKGQYF. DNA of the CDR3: TGTGCCATCAGTGAAAGAGAGAAGGGGCAATACTTC.

The CDR3 coding sequence is TGTGCCAGCAGCCTATCCGGGACAGGGGGCGCAGATACGCAGTATTTT. This codes for CASSLSGTGGADTQYF. The V and J genes are TRBV28 and TRBJ2-3, with 12 bases fitting TRBD1. Germline trimming cut 6 bases from V and 4 bases from J; bases unmatched to any gene: 8. The CDR3 is 16 residues long. The germline V gene encodes CDR1 MDHEN and CDR2 SYDVKM.

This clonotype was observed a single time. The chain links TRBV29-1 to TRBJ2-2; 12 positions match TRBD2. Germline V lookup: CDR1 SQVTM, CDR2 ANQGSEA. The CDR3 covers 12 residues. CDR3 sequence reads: CGTGLAGGELFF. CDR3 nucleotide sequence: TGCGGCACGGGACTAGCGGGCGGGGAGCTGTTTTTT.

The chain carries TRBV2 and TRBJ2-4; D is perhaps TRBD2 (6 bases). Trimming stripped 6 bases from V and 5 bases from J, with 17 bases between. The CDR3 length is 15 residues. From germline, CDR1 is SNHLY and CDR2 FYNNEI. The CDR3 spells CASRPLDGGENIQYF. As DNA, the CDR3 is TGTGCCAGCAGACCACTAGACGGGGGAGAAAACATTCAGTACTTC.

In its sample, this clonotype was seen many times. The CDR3 region is CSAKTGAGTEAFF. CDR3 in DNA: TGCAGTGCTAAAACAGGGGCGGGCACTGAAGCTTTCTTT. The rearrangement joins TRBV20-1 to TRBJ1-1; 7 bases align to TRBD1. The ends lost 4 bases at V and 4 bases at J; junction bases unmatched: 6. The CDR3 is made up of 13 amino acids. CDR1 and CDR2 (germline): DFQATT, SNEGSKA (reference sequence).